Listed below are T cell receptor beta chains from one sample, sequenced in a study of OX40 agonist ivuxolimab in advanced cancers. This table comes from immunoSEQ multiplex PCR, and its TCRdb copy is limited to in-frame clones, with some not included. The sample shows tens of thousands of clones, just under 95% of them seen only once. The material was CD4+ or CD8+ T cells sorted from blood, obtained in a trial of the OX40 agonist ivuxolimab. Receptor source: an adult with an advanced solid tumor such as melanoma, head and neck, liver or kidney cancer. The CDR3 runs from the conserved cysteine through the conserved F or W. Fields, in order: J gene, D gene, clone size, V gene, CDR3 DNA, CDR3 protein. D genes are given only for firm matches. Size is stated for part of the rows, as once, few or many counts, or as a class when the clone is expanded.

J gene: TRBJ2-5; D gene: TRBD2; clone size: -; V gene: TRBV7-7; CDR3 DNA: TGTGCCAGCAGCTTAGTTGGGGGGGAGGAGACCCAGTACTTC; CDR3 protein: CASSLVGGEETQYF
J gene: TRBJ2-7; D gene: -; clone size: -; V gene: TRBV28; CDR3 DNA: TGTGCCAGCAGACCGAGCGGAAGCCTCTCCTACGAGCAGTACTTC; CDR3 protein: CASRPSGSLSYEQYF
J gene: TRBJ2-7; D gene: -; clone size: -; V gene: TRBV4-1; CDR3 DNA: TGCGCCAGCAGCCCCCTTGGGATCGCCCTCTACGAGCAGTACTTC; CDR3 protein: CASSPLGIALYEQYF
J gene: TRBJ2-1; D gene: TRBD2; clone size: -; V gene: TRBV4-1; CDR3 DNA: TGCGCCAGCAGCCAAGGACTAGCGTCCAATGAGCAGTTCTTC; CDR3 protein: CASSQGLASNEQFF
J gene: TRBJ2-2; D gene: TRBD2; clone size: -; V gene: TRBV12-5; CDR3 DNA: TGTGCTAGTGGTTTTCGACTAGCGTCCTCCACCGGGGAGCTGTTTTTT; CDR3 protein: CASGFRLASSTGELFF
J gene: TRBJ1-1; D gene: TRBD1; clone size: -; V gene: TRBV7-6; CDR3 DNA: TGTGCCAGCAGCCTATGGACAGGGGGCGGCACTGAAGCTTTCTTT; CDR3 protein: CASSLWTGGGTEAFF
J gene: TRBJ2-3; D gene: TRBD2; clone size: -; V gene: TRBV7-9; CDR3 DNA: TGTGCCAGCAGTATCGGGACTAGCGGGAGGTCAGATACGCAGTATTTT; CDR3 protein: CASSIGTSGRSDTQYF
J gene: TRBJ2-7; D gene: TRBD1; clone size: -; V gene: TRBV2; CDR3 DNA: TGTGCCAGCAGTTATCCCCGGGACAGGGACTCCTACGAGCAGTACTTC; CDR3 protein: CASSYPRDRDSYEQYF
J gene: TRBJ1-2; D gene: TRBD1; clone size: -; V gene: TRBV5-6; CDR3 DNA: TGTGCCAGCAGCTTGGGGACAGGGCTTCCGGCTGGCTACACCTTC; CDR3 protein: CASSLGTGLPAGYTF
J gene: TRBJ1-1; D gene: TRBD1; clone size: once; V gene: TRBV10-3; CDR3 DNA: TGTGCCATCAGACCCGGACAGGGCTGGGGGAACACTGAAGCTTTCTTT; CDR3 protein: CAIRPGQGWGNTEAFF
J gene: TRBJ1-4; D gene: -; clone size: -; V gene: TRBV2; CDR3 DNA: TGTGCCAGCAGTGAAGGGACAACTAATGAAAAACTGTTTTTT; CDR3 protein: CASSEGTTNEKLFF
J gene: TRBJ2-1; D gene: -; clone size: -; V gene: TRBV2; CDR3 DNA: TGTGCCAGCATCGGGCAGGGGAGGGGGAATGAGCAGTTCTTC; CDR3 protein: CASIGQGRGNEQFF
J gene: TRBJ1-1; D gene: TRBD1; clone size: -; V gene: TRBV7-9; CDR3 DNA: TGTGCCAGCAGCCGTGACAGGGCTGGAACTGAAGCTTTCTTT; CDR3 protein: CASSRDRAGTEAFF
J gene: TRBJ2-3; D gene: TRBD2; clone size: -; V gene: TRBV7-7; CDR3 DNA: TGTGCCAGCAGCTCCGGACTAGCGGGGGCCACAGATACGCAGTATTTT; CDR3 protein: CASSSGLAGATDTQYF
J gene: TRBJ2-7; D gene: -; clone size: -; V gene: TRBV7-9; CDR3 DNA: TGTGCCAGCAGCTTGGCCACCCTGAGGGAGCAGTACTTC; CDR3 protein: CASSLATLREQYF
J gene: TRBJ1-1; D gene: TRBD1; clone size: -; V gene: TRBV4-1; CDR3 DNA: TGCGCCAGCAGCCAAATACAGGGGGCATACACTGAAGCTTTCTTT; CDR3 protein: CASSQIQGAYTEAFF
J gene: TRBJ1-1; D gene: TRBD1; clone size: -; V gene: TRBV7-6; CDR3 DNA: TGTGCCAGCAGCCCCGGGACAGGGGGCACTGAAGCTTTCTTT; CDR3 protein: CASSPGTGGTEAFF
J gene: TRBJ1-5; D gene: -; clone size: -; V gene: TRBV7-8; CDR3 DNA: TGTGCCAGTACCGGGGGCAATCAGCCCCAGCATTTT; CDR3 protein: CASTGGNQPQHF
J gene: TRBJ2-3; D gene: TRBD1; clone size: -; V gene: TRBV19; CDR3 DNA: TGTGCCAGTAGTATAGAGGAGACAGGGGGCGCGAATACGCAGTATTTT; CDR3 protein: CASSIEETGGANTQYF
J gene: TRBJ1-3; D gene: TRBD1; clone size: -; V gene: TRBV7-9; CDR3 DNA: TGTGCCAGCAGCCCCGGGACAGGAAGGCCCTCTGGAAACACCATATATTTT; CDR3 protein: CASSPGTGRPSGNTIYF
J gene: TRBJ1-4; D gene: -; clone size: -; V gene: TRBV10-3; CDR3 DNA: TGTGCCATCAGTGAGTCAGGGCGCGGGGATGAAAAACTGTTTTTT; CDR3 protein: CAISESGRGDEKLFF
J gene: TRBJ2-1; D gene: -; clone size: once; V gene: TRBV5-1; CDR3 DNA: TGCGCCAGCAGCTTGGGGGGGACAAAAGGGCCAACCCGACGGAGTGAGCAGTTCTTC; CDR3 protein: CASSLGGTKGPTRRSEQFF
J gene: TRBJ2-4; D gene: TRBD1; clone size: -; V gene: TRBV28; CDR3 DNA: TGTGCCACCTGGGACAGGTCCAAAAACATTCAGTACTTC; CDR3 protein: CATWDRSKNIQYF
J gene: TRBJ2-3; D gene: -; clone size: -; V gene: TRBV9; CDR3 DNA: TGTGCCAGCAGCGTAGCGGTCCTCACAGATACGCAGTATTTT; CDR3 protein: CASSVAVLTDTQYF
J gene: TRBJ2-1; D gene: -; clone size: -; V gene: TRBV19; CDR3 DNA: TGTGCCAGTAGTATAGCACTTTCCAATGAGCAGTTCTTC; CDR3 protein: CASSIALSNEQFF
J gene: TRBJ2-7; D gene: -; clone size: -; V gene: TRBV27; CDR3 DNA: TGTGCCAGCAGTTTATGGGGGAGCTACGAGCAGTACTTC; CDR3 protein: CASSLWGSYEQYF
J gene: TRBJ2-7; D gene: TRBD1; clone size: once; V gene: TRBV11-2; CDR3 DNA: TGTGCCAGCAGCTCGACAGGGTCCCCCTACGAGCAGTACTTC; CDR3 protein: CASSSTGSPYEQYF
J gene: TRBJ2-1; D gene: TRBD1; clone size: -; V gene: TRBV7-9; CDR3 DNA: TGTGCCAGCAGCTCGGACAGGCCCCGAGAGCAGTTCTTC; CDR3 protein: CASSSDRPREQFF
J gene: TRBJ1-3; D gene: -; clone size: -; V gene: TRBV6-5; CDR3 DNA: TGTGCCAGCAGTCAGGGTCCCGGGAACACCATATATTTT; CDR3 protein: CASSQGPGNTIYF
J gene: TRBJ1-2; D gene: -; clone size: -; V gene: TRBV6-6; CDR3 DNA: TGTGCCAGCAGCCCCACAGGGTACCATGGCTACACCTTC; CDR3 protein: CASSPTGYHGYTF
J gene: TRBJ1-1; D gene: -; clone size: -; V gene: TRBV7-2; CDR3 DNA: TGTGCCAGCACCCTCGGGACGGGGGATGAAGCTTTCTTT; CDR3 protein: CASTLGTGDEAFF
J gene: TRBJ2-3; D gene: TRBD1; clone size: -; V gene: TRBV19; CDR3 DNA: TGTGCCAGTAGTAAACAGGGGGACCGCACAGATACGCAGTATTTT; CDR3 protein: CASSKQGDRTDTQYF
J gene: TRBJ1-3; D gene: -; clone size: -; V gene: TRBV6-6; CDR3 DNA: TGTGCCACCGCGGGAGGTTCTGGAAACACCATATATTTT; CDR3 protein: CATAGGSGNTIYF
J gene: TRBJ1-3; D gene: -; clone size: -; V gene: TRBV7-9; CDR3 DNA: TGTGCCAGCACGAAGGGAAACACCATATATTTT; CDR3 protein: CASTKGNTIYF
J gene: TRBJ1-2; D gene: -; clone size: -; V gene: TRBV5-6; CDR3 DNA: TGTGCCAGCAGCTTGGAATGGATAACTAACTATGGCTACACCTTC; CDR3 protein: CASSLEWITNYGYTF
J gene: TRBJ2-7; D gene: -; clone size: -; V gene: TRBV14; CDR3 DNA: TGTGCCAGCAGCCCCTCCGTTAGGGACACCTCCTACGAGCAGTACTTC; CDR3 protein: CASSPSVRDTSYEQYF